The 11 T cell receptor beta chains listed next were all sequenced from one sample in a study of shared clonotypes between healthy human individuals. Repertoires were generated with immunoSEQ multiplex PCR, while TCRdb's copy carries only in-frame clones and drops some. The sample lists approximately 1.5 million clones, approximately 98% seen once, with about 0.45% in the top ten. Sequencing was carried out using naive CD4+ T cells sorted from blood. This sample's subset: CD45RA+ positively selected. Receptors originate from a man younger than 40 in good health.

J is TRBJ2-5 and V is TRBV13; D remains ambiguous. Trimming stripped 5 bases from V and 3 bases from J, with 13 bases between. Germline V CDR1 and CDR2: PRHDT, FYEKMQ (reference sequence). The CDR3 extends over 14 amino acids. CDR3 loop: CASSPLDAEETQYF. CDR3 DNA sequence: TGTGCCAGCAGCCCCCTGGACGCGGAAGAGACCCAGTACTTC.

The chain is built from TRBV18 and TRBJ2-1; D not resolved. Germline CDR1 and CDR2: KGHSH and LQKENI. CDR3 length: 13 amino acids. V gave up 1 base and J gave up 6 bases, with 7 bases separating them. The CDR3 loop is CASSPQVTNEQFF. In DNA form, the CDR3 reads TGTGCCAGCTCACCACAAGTCACCAATGAGCAGTTCTTC.

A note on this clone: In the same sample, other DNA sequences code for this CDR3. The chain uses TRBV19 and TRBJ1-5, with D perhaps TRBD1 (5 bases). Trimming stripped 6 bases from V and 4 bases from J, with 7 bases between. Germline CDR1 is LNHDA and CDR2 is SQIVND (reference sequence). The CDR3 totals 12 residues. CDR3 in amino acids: CASRDTNQPQHF. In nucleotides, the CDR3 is TGTGCCAGTAGGGACACTAATCAGCCCCAGCATTTT.

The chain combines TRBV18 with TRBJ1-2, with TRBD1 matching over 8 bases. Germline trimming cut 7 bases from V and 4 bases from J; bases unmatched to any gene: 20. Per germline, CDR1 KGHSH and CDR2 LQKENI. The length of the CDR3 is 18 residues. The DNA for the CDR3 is TGTGCCAGCTTCTCACCGGCCGGACAGGGCAGACGATCCTATGGCTACACCTTC. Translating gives CASFSPAGQGRRSYGYTF.

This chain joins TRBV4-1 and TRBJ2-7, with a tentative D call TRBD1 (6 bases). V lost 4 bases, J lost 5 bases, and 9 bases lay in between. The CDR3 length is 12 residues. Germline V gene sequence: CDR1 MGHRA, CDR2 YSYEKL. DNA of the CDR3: TGCGCCAGCAGCCGCCAGGGGAACGAGCAGTACTTC. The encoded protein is CASSRQGNEQYF.

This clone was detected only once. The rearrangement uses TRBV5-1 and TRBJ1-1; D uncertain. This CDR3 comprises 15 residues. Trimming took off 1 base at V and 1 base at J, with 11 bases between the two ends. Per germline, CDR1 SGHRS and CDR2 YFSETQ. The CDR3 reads CASSLSSTANTEAFF. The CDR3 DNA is TGCGCCAGCAGCTTGTCGAGCACAGCGAACACTGAAGCTTTCTTT.

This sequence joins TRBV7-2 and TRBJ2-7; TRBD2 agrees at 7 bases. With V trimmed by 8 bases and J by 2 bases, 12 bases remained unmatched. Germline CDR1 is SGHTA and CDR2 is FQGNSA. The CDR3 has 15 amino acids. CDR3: CASGTRAGMAYEQYF. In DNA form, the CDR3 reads TGTGCCAGCGGCACCCGAGCGGGAATGGCCTACGAGCAGTACTTC. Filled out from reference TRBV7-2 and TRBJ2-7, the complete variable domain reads GAGVSQSPSNKVTEKGKDVELRCDPISGHTALYWYRQSLGQGLEFLIYFQGNSAPDKSGLPSDRFSAERTGGSVSTLTIQRTQQEDSAVYLCASGTRAGMAYEQYFGPGTRLTVT.

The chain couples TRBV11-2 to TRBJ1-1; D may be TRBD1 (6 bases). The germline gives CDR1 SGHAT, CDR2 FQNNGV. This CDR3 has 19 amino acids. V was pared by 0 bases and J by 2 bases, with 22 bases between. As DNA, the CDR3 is TGTGCCAGCAGCTTAGATCGTCGGGGAAGGGGGACCAGAAACACTGAAGCTTTCTTT. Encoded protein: CASSLDRRGRGTRNTEAFF.

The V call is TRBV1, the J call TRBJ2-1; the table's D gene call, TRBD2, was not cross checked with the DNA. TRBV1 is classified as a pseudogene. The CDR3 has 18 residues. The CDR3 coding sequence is TGCACCAGCAACCGGTTACCCCTAGCGGGAGTTCCCTACAATGAGCAGTTCTTC. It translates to CTSNRLPLAGVPYNEQFF.

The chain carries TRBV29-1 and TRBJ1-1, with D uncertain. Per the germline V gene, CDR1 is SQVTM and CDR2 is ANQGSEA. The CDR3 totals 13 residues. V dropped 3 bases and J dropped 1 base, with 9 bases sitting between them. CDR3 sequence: CSVEVSKNTEAFF. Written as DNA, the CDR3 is TGCAGCGTTGAGGTCAGCAAGAACACTGAAGCTTTCTTT. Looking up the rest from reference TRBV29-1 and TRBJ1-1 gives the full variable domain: SAVISQKPSRDICQRGTSLTIQCQVDSQVTMMFWYRQQPGQSLTLIATANQGSEATYESGFVIDKFPISRPNLTFSTLTVSNMSPEDSSIYLCSVEVSKNTEAFFGQGTRLTVV.

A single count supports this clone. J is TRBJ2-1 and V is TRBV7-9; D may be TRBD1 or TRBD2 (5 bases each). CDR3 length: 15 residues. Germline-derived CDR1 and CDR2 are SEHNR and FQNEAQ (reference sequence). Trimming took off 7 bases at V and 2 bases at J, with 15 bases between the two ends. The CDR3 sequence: CASINRDPTYNEQFF. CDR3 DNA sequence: TGTGCCAGCATCAACCGGGACCCCACCTACAATGAGCAGTTCTTC.